This T cell receptor beta chain originates from a study of T cell changes during pregnancy in multiple sclerosis. TCRdb's table, derived via immunoSEQ multiplex PCR, lists solely in-frame clones and lacks some. The table has nearly 60,000 clones, 75% to 95% seen once. Germline CDR1 SGHNT, CDR2 YYREEE (reference sequence). The CDR3 consists of 15 residues. The junction had 10 bases not matched to a gene; V was cut back by 4 bases and J by 8 bases. The source was CD4+ T cells from peripheral blood mononuclear cells, collected after pregnancy. This clonotype originated in a female donor in good health, enrolled as a control in a pregnancy study. The chain couples TRBV5-4 to TRBJ2-1; 9 bases are shared with TRBD2. In DNA form, the CDR3 reads TGTGCCAGCAGCCCAAGCGGGGGGAATTCGGATGAGCAGTTCTTC. It specifies CASSPSGGNSDEQFF.